The entry below describes one TCR beta chain. Source study methods: By means of reference gene primer amplification, nucleated cell counts were estimated. This table comes from immunoSEQ multiplex PCR, and its TCRdb copy is limited to in-frame clones, with some not included. V and J calls and clone size come straight from that table; D and trimming were deduced from the DNA. Of roughly 200,000 clones in the sample, approximately 85% were seen once. This entry is derived from a study of blood T cell repertoires in COVID-19. Study background: Both acute and convalescent COVID-19 samples were obtained from the United States, Italy and Spain. The analysed material was cDNA or gDNA that came from T cells, B-cell-depleted T cells, or PBMCs.

Researchers sorted participants into cohorts using their self-reported clinical history. The V and J ends lost 1 base and 1 base, in that order; junction bases with no gene match: 0. CDR3 length: 14 residues. From germline, CDR1 is MGHRA and CDR2 YSYEKL. The receptor comes from a man between 40 and 49 years old with acute COVID-19. The J gene is TRBJ1-1, the V gene TRBV4-1; TRBD1 matches 7 bases. The sample was PBMCs or T cells enriched from blood (not recorded which). The CDR3 is CASSQGDRNTEAFF. For the CDR3, the DNA is TGCGCCAGCAGCCAAGGGGACAGGAACACTGAAGCTTTCTTT.